One sample yielded the 21 T cell receptor beta chains listed below, sequenced in a study of cytomegalovirus exposure and HLA in healthy donors. TCRdb's copy holds only in-frame clones and misses some; the assay was immunoSEQ multiplex PCR. The sample lists 71,000 or so clones, approximately 94% occurring once. Sequencing input: PBMCs. These receptors were collected from a woman between 18 and 29 years old in good health and CMV-seronegative.

V and J are TRBV5-4 and TRBJ1-6, with 11 bases aligning to TRBD1. Germline trimming cut 4 bases from V and 0 bases from J; bases unmatched to any gene: 3. Germline values: CDR1 SGHNT, CDR2 YYREEE (reference sequence). The CDR3 spans 17 residues. CDR3 nucleotide sequence: TGTGCCAGCAGCCCGGGACAGGGGGACTCCTATAATTCACCCCTCCACTTT. The encoded protein is CASSPGQGDSYNSPLHF.

A single count supports this clone. This chain joins TRBV7-9 and TRBJ2-2; D may be TRBD1 (6 bases). The germline V gene encodes CDR1 SEHNR and CDR2 FQNEAQ (reference sequence). The CDR3 loop spans 13 amino acids. The germline V and J ends were trimmed by 5 bases and 7 bases, with 11 bases remaining between them. The CDR3 DNA sequence: TGTGCCAGCAGCAACAGGGCTGGCGGGGAGCTGTTTTTT. Its protein is CASSNRAGGELFF.

The chain links TRBV28 to TRBJ1-5, with no clear D. Germline V gene data show CDR1 as MDHEN and CDR2 as SYDVKM. Trimming pared 3 bases from V and 3 bases from J, leaving 9 bases between. The CDR3 has 14 amino acids. This chain's CDR3 is CASSLSGYNQPQHF. The CDR3 nucleotides read TGTGCCAGCAGTTTGAGCGGGTACAATCAGCCCCAGCATTTT.

As concerns this clone: The DNA is omitted, as the CDR3 cannot be located on it reliably, and the CDR3 follows TCRdb's listing. The chain's CDR3 is CASSIYFGRDYEQYF. The chain links TRBV19 to TRBJ2-7; the D call of TRBD2 is as the table states it, not checked on the DNA. Germline V gene data show CDR1 as LNHDA and CDR2 as SQIVND (reference sequence). The CDR3 adds up to 15 amino acids, both ends counted.

The CDR3, as DNA: TGTGCCAGCAGCCCCGGACAGGGGGCCACTGAAGCTTTCTTT. Protein product: CASSPGQGATEAFF. V is TRBV7-3 and J is TRBJ1-1; 11 bases fit TRBD1. The germline V gene has CDR1 SGHTA and CDR2 FQGTGA. The CDR3 extends over 14 amino acids. The junction had 3 bases not matched to a gene; V was cut back by 5 bases and J by 4 bases.

The gene calls are TRBV2 and TRBJ2-6; no reliable D call. CDR3 length: 14 amino acids. V dropped 4 bases and J dropped 2 bases, with 6 bases sitting between them. In germline, CDR1 is SNHLY, CDR2 FYNNEI. DNA of the CDR3: TGTGCCAGCAGTGCAACTCCTGGGGCCAACGTCCTGACTTTC. Protein sequence: CASSATPGANVLTF.

The chain couples TRBV25-1 to TRBJ1-5; no firm D call. V was trimmed by 2 bases and J by 7 bases, leaving 12 bases between them. The CDR3 has 14 residues. CDR1 MGHDK and CDR2 SYGVNS come from the germline V gene. The CDR3 loop reads CASSEGREKQPQHF. CDR3 coding DNA: TGTGCCAGCAGTGAAGGGCGGGAAAAACAGCCCCAGCATTTT.

The chain has TRBV5-4 and TRBJ2-7; 8 bases fit TRBD2. CDR3 size: 14 residues. J gave up 5 bases and V 4 bases, and 8 bases lay outside the gene matches. Germline V gene sequence: CDR1 SGHNT, CDR2 YYREEE (reference sequence). This CDR3 is CASSGGLVGDEQYF. CDR3 sequence (DNA): TGTGCCAGCAGCGGGGGACTAGTCGGCGACGAGCAGTACTTC.

The chain couples TRBV29-1 to TRBJ2-1; the match to TRBD1 covers 9 bases. Germline CDR1 and CDR2: SQVTM and ANQGSEA. The V segment lost 8 bases and the J segment 7 bases; nucleotides outside the gene matches: 9. The CDR3 totals 13 residues. CDR3 amino acids: CSFPGQGVNEQFF. The CDR3 nucleotides read TGCAGCTTTCCGGGACAGGGTGTGAATGAGCAGTTCTTC.

This chain joins TRBV9 and TRBJ1-5; possible D gene TRBD1, 5 bases. The V end lost 5 bases, the J end lost 5 bases, and 14 bases lay between the germline ends. CDR3 length: 14 residues. Germline values: CDR1 SGDLS, CDR2 YYNGEE. CDR3 sequence: CASSGSRVDQPQHF. CDR3 bases: TGTGCCAGCAGTGGCTCCAGGGTGGATCAGCCCCAGCATTTT. The full variable domain, its missing parts supplied by reference TRBV9 and TRBJ1-5, is DSGVTQTPKHLITATGQRVTLRCSPRSGDLSVYWYQQSLDQGLQFLIQYYNGEERAKGNILERFSAQQFPDLHSELNLSSLELGDSALYFCASSGSRVDQPQHFGDGTRLSIL.

The CDR3, as DNA: TGTGCCAGCAGTTTATTCAGGGGTAGCAATCAGCCCCAGCATTTT. Translating it yields CASSLFRGSNQPQHF. This chain links TRBV27 with TRBJ1-5, with a weak D call TRBD1 (6 bases). This CDR3 is built from 15 residues. The germline V gene has CDR1 MNHEY and CDR2 SMNVEV (reference sequence). V lost 1 base and J 0 bases, leaving 7 bases between the germline ends.

The chain couples TRBV4-3 to TRBJ1-5, with a weak D call TRBD1 (5 bases). This CDR3 contains 15 residues. CDR1 and CDR2 from the germline V gene are LGHNA and YSLEER. V lost 0 bases, J lost 2 bases, and 8 bases lay in between. For the CDR3, the DNA is TGCGCCAGCAGCCAAGATACGACAGGCAATCAGCCCCAGCATTTT. This sequence encodes CASSQDTTGNQPQHF.

The gene calls are TRBV5-4 and TRBJ2-7; 8 bases fit TRBD2. The length of the CDR3 is 15 residues. Germline V gene data show CDR1 as SGHNT and CDR2 as YYREEE (reference sequence). The V gene end was trimmed by 0 bases and the J gene end by 3 bases; junction bases not matched to a gene: 5. Written as DNA, the CDR3 is TGTGCCAGCAGCTTGGCGGGTAGCGGGAACTACGAGCAGTACTTC. Translating gives CASSLAGSGNYEQYF.

This sequence joins TRBV5-1 and TRBJ1-2, with 7 nucleotides matching TRBD1. CDR1 SGHRS and CDR2 YFSETQ come from the germline V gene. The CDR3 consists of 15 residues. Trimming took 1 base from V and 2 from J; bases not matched to a gene: 5. As DNA, the CDR3 is TGCGCCAGCAGCTTGACGGGACAGATAAACTATGGCTACACCTTC. Translated: CASSLTGQINYGYTF.

The genes are TRBV6-6 and TRBJ2-3; 7 bases are shared with TRBD2. The CDR3 has 14 amino acids. J was trimmed by 6 bases and V by 6 bases; bases with no gene match: 9. CDR1 is MNHNY and CDR2 is SVGAGI in the germline V gene (reference sequence). In DNA, the CDR3 is TGTGCCAGCAGCCCGGACTTGGGGGGGGATACGCAGTATTTT. This codes for CASSPDLGGDTQYF.

The rearrangement joins TRBV7-2 to TRBJ2-3; the match to TRBD2 covers 11 bases. J gave up 5 bases and V 2 bases, and 3 bases lay outside the gene matches. Germline CDR1 and CDR2: SGHTA and FQGNSA. The CDR3 has 15 amino acids. The chain's CDR3 is CASSLTSGGKDTQYF. The CDR3 bases are TGTGCCAGCAGCTTAACTAGCGGGGGAAAAGATACGCAGTATTTT.

The chain links TRBV15 to TRBJ2-5; maybe TRBD1 (5 bases). Germline lookup yields CDR1 LNHNV and CDR2 YYDKDF (reference sequence). This CDR3 contains 13 residues. V was clipped by 1 base and J by 5 bases, with 8 bases between them. The CDR3 is CATSRAGWETQYF. In DNA, the CDR3 is TGTGCCACCAGCAGAGCAGGGTGGGAGACCCAGTACTTC.

The chain employs TRBV7-6 and TRBJ2-3; possibly TRBD2 for D (6 bases). V lost 8 bases and J lost 4, with 13 bases in between. This CDR3 is 13 amino acids long. In germline, CDR1 is SGHVS, CDR2 FNYEAQ. The DNA of the CDR3 is TGTGCCAGCTCGGCGGGGTTGGCAGATACGCAGTATTTT. Amino acids: CASSAGLADTQYF.

The rearrangement uses TRBV2 and TRBJ2-7, with 9 bases identical to TRBD2. The germline gives CDR1 SNHLY, CDR2 FYNNEI. CDR3 length: 15 amino acids. V was clipped by 6 bases and J by 2 bases; unmatched bases: 8. In nucleotides, the CDR3 is TGTGCCAGCAGAGGGGGACTAGCTTTGGCCTACGAGCAGTACTTC. Translation gives CASRGGLALAYEQYF.

The chain joins TRBV6-1 to TRBJ2-5; D not certain. V was trimmed by 6 bases and J by 5 bases, leaving 13 bases between them. CDR1 and CDR2 (germline): MNHNS, SASEGT. The CDR3 runs to 13 residues. The CDR3 sequence: CASRNHGGETQYF. In nucleotides, the CDR3 is TGTGCCAGCAGGAATCACGGTGGTGAGACCCAGTACTTC.

The genes are TRBV25-1 and TRBJ2-1, with a tentative D call TRBD1 (5 bases). There are 16 residues in the CDR3. Trimming took 2 bases from V and 0 from J, leaving 11 bases between them. Germline V gene sequence: CDR1 MGHDK, CDR2 SYGVNS. CDR3 sequence (DNA): TGTGCCAGCAGTGAACCGGACAAAAGCTCCTACAATGAGCAGTTCTTC. This encodes CASSEPDKSSYNEQFF.